The sequence of this TCR beta chain was determined in a study of response to subunit inactivated influenza vaccine. Via MiXCR, TCRdb re-called the RT-PCR reads, giving one row per CDR3 protein. The sample holds 150,000 to 200,000 distinct CDR3 sequences, 10% to 15% seen once. In germline, CDR1 is LGHNA, CDR2 YNFKEQ. This CDR3 is 16 amino acids long. J gave up 2 bases and V 7 bases, and 8 bases lay outside the gene matches. This clonotype was seen many times. These records were also assigned to another study, of T cells expressing NK-cell markers. That paper adds: TCR beta libraries carry UMIs added by 5'RACE template switching.

This specimen consisted of CD8+ T cells sorted from PBMCs, obtained approximately 13 days after vaccination. The source of this sequence is a man aged 50-60 years who received an inactivated influenza vaccine. V is TRBV4-2 and J is TRBJ2-5; the match to TRBD2 covers 12 bases. The CDR3 protein is CASKETSGGDQETQYF. CDR3 DNA: TGTGCCAGCAAAGAGACTAGCGGGGGTGATCAAGAGACCCAGTACTTC.